Detailed here is one TCR beta chain. Per the authors' pipeline: The assay estimated nucleated cells by amplifying reference gene primers. Using immunoSEQ multiplex PCR, the repertoire was profiled, and TCRdb retains in-frame clones only, with some absent. The DNA gave D and trimming, while V, J and clone size come from that table. The table includes about 120,000 clones, roughly 82% detected once. The data were taken from a study of blood T cell repertoires in COVID-19. Study-wide background: Samples representing acute and convalescent COVID-19 were sourced from the United States, Italy and Spain.

With 2 bases clipped from V and 5 bases from J, the junction kept 4 bases outside the gene matches. Germline loops: CDR1 SGHRS, CDR2 YFSETQ. This CDR3 has 14 residues. This sequence was found in a human donor in a cohort sampled during active COVID-19. The sequenced sample consisted of peripheral blood. The chain couples TRBV5-1 to TRBJ2-3; 8 nucleotides match TRBD2. This CDR3 is CASSLAGEEDTQYF. The CDR3 bases are TGCGCCAGCAGCTTAGCGGGGGAGGAAGATACGCAGTATTTT.